A selection of T cell receptor beta chains follows, all from one sample in a study of blood T cell repertoires in COVID-19. Produced via immunoSEQ multiplex PCR; TCRdb's table is partial and in-frame only. The repertoire holds roughly 300,000 clones, with more than 70% as singletons. The specimen was PBMCs or T cells enriched from blood (not recorded which). These receptors all come from a young woman who had recovered from COVID-19. Each CDR3 is given with its conserved first and last residue. D genes are given only for firm matches. Clone size is given for some rows only: seen once, a few or many times, or a class if the clone is expanded.

TRBJ2-1,-,-,TRBV6-5,CASSSGGSNYNEQFF,TGTGCCAGCAGCTCGGGTGGGTCTAACTACAATGAGCAGTTCTTC
TRBJ1-1,TRBD1,-,TRBV7-9,CASSLVQGAYTEAFF,TGTGCCAGCAGCTTAGTTCAGGGGGCCTACACTGAAGCTTTCTTT
TRBJ1-1,-,-,TRBV4-2,CASSQDFEGGTEAFF,TGTGCCAGCAGCCAAGACTTTGAAGGCGGCACTGAAGCTTTCTTT
TRBJ1-1,-,-,TRBV14,CASSQDWGEAFF,TGTGCCAGCAGCCAAGATTGGGGGGAGGCTTTCTTT
TRBJ2-5,TRBD1,-,TRBV28,CASSSRGQPDWETQYF,TGTGCCAGCAGTTCTAGGGGACAGCCGGATTGGGAGACCCAGTACTTC
TRBJ1-2,-,-,TRBV7-2,CASSLEQFNYGYTF,TGTGCCAGCAGCTTGGAACAGTTTAACTATGGCTACACCTTC
TRBJ1-2,-,-,TRBV6-2/TRBV6-3,CASSYSRDLNGYTF,TGTGCCAGCAGTTACTCGAGGGATTTAAATGGCTACACCTTC
TRBJ2-7,-,-,TRBV7-2,CASSLERQSSYEQYF,TGTGCCAGCAGCTTAGAAAGACAGAGCTCCTACGAGCAGTACTTC
TRBJ1-3,TRBD1,few,TRBV7-9,CASEQGAIGNTIYF,TGTGCCAGCGAACAGGGGGCCATCGGAAACACCATATATTTT
TRBJ1-1,-,-,TRBV3-1/TRBV3-2,CASSRTKDLNTEAFF,TGTGCCAGCAGCCGAACTAAGGATCTGAACACTGAAGCTTTCTTT
TRBJ1-1,TRBD1,-,TRBV9,CASSGGQGVNTEAFF,TGTGCCAGCAGCGGGGGACAGGGGGTGAACACTGAAGCTTTCTTT
TRBJ2-7,-,-,TRBV9,CASSPRGFEADEQYF,TGTGCCAGCAGCCCCCGGGGGTTTGAGGCGGACGAGCAGTACTTC
TRBJ1-2,-,-,TRBV19,CASSIMDRPNYGYTF,TGTGCCAGTAGTATAATGGACAGACCTAACTATGGCTACACCTTC
TRBJ1-4,TRBD1,-,TRBV7-7,CASTPGTGEEKLFF,TGTGCTAGCACCCCCGGGACAGGGGAAGAAAAACTGTTTTTT
TRBJ1-6,TRBD1,-,TRBV9,CASSPEGRGYSPLHF,TGTGCCAGCAGCCCAGAGGGCAGGGGGTATTCACCCCTCCACTTT
TRBJ2-3,TRBD2,-,TRBV7-9,CASSRTSGGDTQYF,TGTGCCAGCAGTAGGACTAGCGGGGGAGATACGCAGTATTTT
TRBJ1-1,-,-,TRBV7-3,CASSLGSRRNTEAFF,TGTGCCAGCAGCTTAGGAAGCAGGCGGAACACTGAAGCTTTCTTT
TRBJ1-2,-,-,TRBV4-1,CASSPEVATNYGYTF,TGCGCCAGCAGCCCAGAGGTGGCCACTAACTATGGCTACACCTTC
TRBJ1-5,-,-,TRBV4-2,CASSQVVASSDQPQHF,TGTGCCAGCAGCCAAGTTGTTGCTTCGTCGGATCAGCCCCAGCATTTT
TRBJ2-2,TRBD2,-,TRBV5-1,CASRGLASTGELFF,TGCGCCAGCAGGGGACTAGCGAGCACCGGGGAGCTGTTTTTT
TRBJ1-3,-,few,TRBV5-1,CASSLSGGNTIYF,TGCGCCAGCAGCTTAAGCGGGGGAAACACCATATATTTT
TRBJ1-5,-,-,TRBV28,CASSFRGLGNQPQHF,TGTGCCAGCAGTTTTCGGGGGTTGGGCAATCAGCCCCAGCATTTT
TRBJ2-1,-,-,TRBV9,CASSILPQGGNEQFF,TGTGCCAGCAGCATACTACCACAGGGGGGGAATGAGCAGTTCTTC
TRBJ1-2,-,-,TRBV5-1,CASSDPRDTLWDGYTF,TGCGCCAGCAGCGACCCCCGGGACACCCTATGGGATGGCTACACCTTC
TRBJ1-6,-,once,TRBV28,CASSPTGLGNSPLHF,TGTGCCAGCAGTCCGACGGGACTGGGAAATTCACCCCTCCACTTT
TRBJ2-3,-,-,TRBV7-6,CASSLTPVTDTQYF,TGTGCCAGCAGCTTAACCCCGGTCACAGATACGCAGTATTTT
TRBJ1-1,-,few,TRBV27,CASRSGFLSTEAFF,TGTGCCAGCAGGTCAGGGTTCCTCAGCACTGAAGCTTTCTTT
TRBJ2-3,-,-,TRBV9,CASSGGPKDTQYF,TGTGCCAGCAGCGGGGGGCCTAAAGATACGCAGTATTTT
TRBJ1-4,-,-,TRBV10-3,CAISSNPGTSYEKLFF,TGTGCCATCAGTTCCAACCCCGGGACTTCCTATGAAAAACTGTTTTTT
TRBJ2-3,-,-,TRBV7-2,CASSHTRDTQYF,TGTGCCAGCAGCCACACAAGAGATACGCAGTATTTT
TRBJ1-2,TRBD1,once,TRBV19,CASFGRITGTEFNYGYTF,TGTGCCAGTTTCGGTCGGATCACCGGGACAGAGTTTAACTATGGCTACACCTTC
TRBJ2-7,TRBD1,-,TRBV27,CASSHGTGGEQYF,TGTGCCAGCAGTCACGGGACAGGGGGCGAGCAGTACTTC
TRBJ2-1,TRBD2,-,TRBV6-1,CASSESGTSAYNEQFF,TGTGCCAGCAGTGAAAGTGGGACTAGCGCCTACAATGAGCAGTTCTTC
TRBJ2-2,TRBD2,-,TRBV4-1,CASSQGRGERQNTGELFF,TGCGCCAGCAGCCAGGGGCGGGGGGAGAGGCAGAACACCGGGGAGCTGTTTTTT
TRBJ1-2,-,-,TRBV6-5,CASSYGGTNYGYTF,TGTGCCAGCAGTTACGGCGGCACGAACTATGGCTACACCTTC
TRBJ2-7,TRBD1,-,TRBV2,CASSAGQSSYEQYF,TGTGCCAGCAGTGCGGGACAGAGTTCCTACGAGCAGTACTTC
TRBJ1-1,-,-,TRBV28,CASSLTAMNTEAFF,TGTGCCAGCAGTTTAACAGCCATGAACACTGAAGCTTTCTTT
TRBJ2-5,TRBD2,-,TRBV9,CASSVRAGGQETQYF,TGTGCCAGCAGCGTACGGGCGGGGGGACAAGAGACCCAGTACTTC
TRBJ2-3,TRBD1,-,TRBV15,CATSRNRDRGTDTQYF,TGTGCCACCAGCAGAAACCGGGACAGGGGCACAGATACGCAGTATTTT
TRBJ1-2,-,few,TRBV4-2,CASSQDRVTNYGYTF,TGTGCCAGCAGCCAAGACAGGGTTACTAACTATGGCTACACCTTC
TRBJ1-1,-,-,TRBV7-9,CASSLGAVEAFF,TGTGCCAGCAGCTTAGGAGCTGTTGAAGCTTTCTTT
TRBJ2-7,TRBD2,-,TRBV5-1,CASTSSGLAGDEQYF,TGCGCCAGCACCTCGTCGGGACTAGCGGGGGACGAGCAGTACTTC
TRBJ1-1,-,few,TRBV7-9,CASTGGVNTEAFF,TGTGCCAGCACGGGCGGGGTGAACACTGAAGCTTTCTTT
TRBJ1-1,-,-,TRBV14,CASSQGAGVNTEAFF,TGTGCCAGCAGCCAAGGGGCAGGGGTAAACACTGAAGCTTTCTTT
TRBJ2-1,TRBD2,-,TRBV19,CASSESGGNEQFF,TGTGCCTCTAGCGAGAGCGGGGGGAATGAGCAGTTCTTC
TRBJ1-4,-,-,TRBV5-1,CASSLDTEPNEKLFF,TGCGCCAGCAGCTTGGATACAGAACCCAATGAAAAACTGTTTTTT
TRBJ2-5,-,once,TRBV5-1,CASSRESWEETQYF,TGCGCCAGCAGCCGGGAGTCATGGGAGGAGACCCAGTACTTC
TRBJ1-2,TRBD1,-,TRBV28,CASRLTGVRLNYGYTF,TGTGCCAGCCGATTGACAGGGGTAAGGTTAAACTATGGCTACACCTTC
TRBJ2-2,TRBD2,-,TRBV2,CASSEVSGTKNTGELFF,TGTGCCAGCAGTGAAGTTAGCGGGACGAAGAACACCGGGGAGCTGTTTTTT
TRBJ1-1,-,-,TRBV28,CASSLGDLGGENTEAFF,TGTGCCAGCAGTTTAGGGGACCTGGGGGGAGAGAACACTGAAGCTTTCTTT
TRBJ2-7,TRBD1,once,TRBV9,CASSPQTGGNEQYF,TGTGCCAGCAGCCCCCAGACAGGGGGCAACGAGCAGTACTTC